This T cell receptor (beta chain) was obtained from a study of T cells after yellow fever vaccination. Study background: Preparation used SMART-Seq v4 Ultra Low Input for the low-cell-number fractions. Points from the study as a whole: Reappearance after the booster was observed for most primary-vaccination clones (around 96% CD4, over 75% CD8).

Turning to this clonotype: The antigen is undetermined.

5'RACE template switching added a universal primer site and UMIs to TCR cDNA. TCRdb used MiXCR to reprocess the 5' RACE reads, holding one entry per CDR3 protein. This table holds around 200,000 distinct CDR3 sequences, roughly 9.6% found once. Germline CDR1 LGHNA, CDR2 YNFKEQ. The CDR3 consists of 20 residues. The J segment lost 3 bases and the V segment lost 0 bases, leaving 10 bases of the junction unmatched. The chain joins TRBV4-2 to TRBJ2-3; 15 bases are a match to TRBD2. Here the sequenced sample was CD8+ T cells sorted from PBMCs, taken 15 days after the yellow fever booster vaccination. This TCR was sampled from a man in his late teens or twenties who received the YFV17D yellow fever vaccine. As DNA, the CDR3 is TGTGCCAGCAGCCAAGATCTGGGGACTAGCGGGGGGAGAAGGACAGATACGCAGTATTTT. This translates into CASSQDLGTSGGRRTDTQYF.